Listed below are T cell receptor beta chains from one sample, sequenced in a study of cytomegalovirus exposure and HLA in healthy donors. The table came from immunoSEQ multiplex PCR; TCRdb's copy has only in-frame clones and leaves some out. The sample has 75,000 to 95,000 clones. Sequencing input: PBMCs. These receptors originate from a man aged 25 to 40 in good health and CMV-seronegative. Both conserved end residues are trimmed from each CDR3. Fields, in order: V gene, CDR3 length, CDR3 protein.

V gene: TRBV6-5; CDR3 length: 14; CDR3 protein: ASSYFSGTRNTEAF
V gene: TRBV9; CDR3 length: 16; CDR3 protein: ASSVGLAGAGRVETQY
V gene: TRBV10-3; CDR3 length: 12; CDR3 protein: AISASGASPEQY
V gene: TRBV5-1; CDR3 length: 13; CDR3 protein: ASSLNPLDSFGYT
V gene: TRBV7-9; CDR3 length: 14; CDR3 protein: ASSPWSGSSTDTQY
V gene: TRBV7-9; CDR3 length: 14; CDR3 protein: ASSFTSAAAKNIQY
V gene: TRBV27; CDR3 length: 13; CDR3 protein: ASSTIQGSHSPLH
V gene: TRBV7-2; CDR3 length: 15; CDR3 protein: ASSKDARTSGTDTQY
V gene: TRBV10-3; CDR3 length: 14; CDR3 protein: AISEPGGPMPYEQY
V gene: TRBV2; CDR3 length: 13; CDR3 protein: ASSEGGSSGNTIY
V gene: TRBV18; CDR3 length: 11; CDR3 protein: ASSPSQNTEAF
V gene: TRBV4-1; CDR3 length: 11; CDR3 protein: ASSQVTGAEAF
V gene: TRBV28; CDR3 length: 14; CDR3 protein: ASSLREVGVTGELF
V gene: TRBV6-1; CDR3 length: 13; CDR3 protein: ATGLGHSGANVLT
V gene: TRBV7-2; CDR3 length: 12; CDR3 protein: ASSSQAGANVLT
V gene: TRBV9; CDR3 length: 15; CDR3 protein: ASSLRSGGAYPDTQY
V gene: TRBV2; CDR3 length: 9; CDR3 protein: ASREGPEAF
V gene: TRBV13; CDR3 length: 15; CDR3 protein: ASSSSPGQGPYNEQF
V gene: TRBV11-3; CDR3 length: 14; CDR3 protein: ASSLDATGGAYEQY
V gene: TRBV5-1; CDR3 length: 12; CDR3 protein: ASSPGTSTDTQY
V gene: TRBV7-3; CDR3 length: 13; CDR3 protein: ASSLAPGWGYGYT
V gene: TRBV5-6; CDR3 length: 14; CDR3 protein: ASSLGGRGFNQPQH
V gene: TRBV4-1; CDR3 length: 13; CDR3 protein: ASSQYPRDSYGYT
V gene: TRBV5-6; CDR3 length: 12; CDR3 protein: ASSWGTSNYGYT
V gene: TRBV27; CDR3 length: 10; CDR3 protein: ASSGFNEKLF
V gene: TRBV19; CDR3 length: 11; CDR3 protein: ASSGLDQETQY
V gene: TRBV7-2; CDR3 length: 11; CDR3 protein: ASSLDRANGYT
V gene: TRBV4-3; CDR3 length: 11; CDR3 protein: ASSPQGNTEAF
V gene: TRBV27; CDR3 length: 11; CDR3 protein: ASREGPGQPQH
V gene: TRBV7-9; CDR3 length: 17; CDR3 protein: ASRLGRLGQTTGANVLT
V gene: TRBV6-5; CDR3 length: 13; CDR3 protein: ASSYFGPGSTEAF
V gene: TRBV4-1; CDR3 length: 16; CDR3 protein: ASSLPGQGPLGDEKLF
V gene: TRBV28; CDR3 length: 12; CDR3 protein: ASSLFEDNYGYT
V gene: TRBV4-1; CDR3 length: 15; CDR3 protein: ASSLHPSRQGSEGYT
V gene: TRBV7-9; CDR3 length: 9; CDR3 protein: ASSPTDTQY
V gene: TRBV27; CDR3 length: 12; CDR3 protein: ASRQGGSYNEQF
V gene: TRBV29-1; CDR3 length: 12; CDR3 protein: SVESGLAYNEQF
V gene: TRBV21-1; CDR3 length: 12; CDR3 protein: ASSKEGGAHGYT
V gene: TRBV6-5; CDR3 length: 12; CDR3 protein: ASSRQGAFYGYT
V gene: TRBV30; CDR3 length: 15; CDR3 protein: AWAPLTSGRVEGEQY
V gene: TRBV5-4; CDR3 length: 13; CDR3 protein: ASSHPSQYTDTQY
V gene: TRBV6-5; CDR3 length: 10; CDR3 protein: ASSYTGTEAF
V gene: TRBV11-2; CDR3 length: 10; CDR3 protein: ASSGPGGEQY
V gene: TRBV7-9; CDR3 length: 12; CDR3 protein: ASSPGPNAGEQY
V gene: TRBV19; CDR3 length: 12; CDR3 protein: ASSQGSAGETQY